A single T cell receptor (beta chain) is shown here with its context. This CDR3 comprises 14 residues. Germline V gives CDR1 SGHRS, CDR2 YFSETQ. J gave up 2 bases and V 4 bases, and 4 bases lay outside the gene matches. The sample belongs to a study of cytomegalovirus exposure and HLA in healthy donors. PCR used 60 Vbeta primers and 13 Jbeta primers. Sequencing was performed with immunoSEQ multiplex PCR; in TCRdb, only in-frame clones are kept and a portion is missing. The data hold approximately 110,000 clones, with 80% to 90% observed a single time. This clonotype was obtained from a woman aged 30 to 39 in good health and CMV-seronegative. Sequenced input: PBMCs. This chain connects TRBV5-1 to TRBJ1-1; 8 bases fit TRBD1. The CDR3 sequence is CASSGTGRNTEAFF. The CDR3 DNA follows: TGCGCCAGCAGCGGGACAGGACGTAACACTGAAGCTTTCTTT.